This T cell receptor (beta chain) was documented in a study of blood T cells in healthy people across ages. Points from the study as a whole: Strongly correlated with naive T cell percentage was TCR beta diversity. Donors of long life had a larger count of naive CD4+ cells and greater diversity than aged donors.

Ranging in age from about 6 to 100, the donors were healthy Caucasian individuals from Russia. Each donor had around 9.2 milliliters of peripheral blood drawn. The use of a sample-barcoded 5' primer and a J-beta primer mix characterized a second PCR of about 6 to 11 cycles. TCRdb re-called the 5' RACE reads with MiXCR, one entry per CDR3 protein. The data show 1.5 million to 1.9 million distinct CDR3 sequences, roughly 43% seen once. Regarding this clonotype: Its antigen is not identified.

V lost 3 bases, J lost 2 bases, and 4 bases stayed unmatched. The CDR3 length is 16 residues. The germline V gene has CDR1 MGHRA and CDR2 YSYEKL. The sequencing input was blood. The rearrangement links TRBV4-1 to TRBJ2-2; 9 bases agree with TRBD2. The sequence was collected from a woman aged 18-35 years in good health. The chain's CDR3 is CASSHAGGLNTGELFF. The CDR3 nucleotides read TGCGCCAGCAGCCACGCGGGGGGGCTTAACACCGGGGAGCTGTTTTTT.